The present TCR beta chain was sequenced within a study of CD8+CD57+ T cells in acquired aplastic anemia (dated 2018 in TCRdb). For the study in its entirety: DNA extracted from sorted CD4+ and CD8+ cells had a mean of about 3.3 ug, with a range of 0.2 to 27.4 ug. CD8+CD57+ expansion was defined as frequency above the mean frequency observed in healthy subjects. Study-wide findings and limitations: Although around 30 CD8+ CDR3 sequences were shared by patients and controls, these sequences appeared highly expressed in patients and within the immunodominant clones of patients. Patients and healthy controls showed no significant difference in CD8+ Simpson's diversity (P=0.060).

This clonotype was counted a few times. It has no known antigen specificity. It has no much larger one-base neighbor in the sample; base qualities were not kept. From the germline V gene, CDR1 is SGDLS and CDR2 is YYNGEE. V trim: 3 bases; J trim: 2 bases; unmatched bases: 5. The CDR3 spans 15 residues, from the cysteine through the phenylalanine. The kept DNA is CDR3 alone, 45 bases in frame from the first base. The patients picked for sequencing were ones in whom flow cytometry had shown an expansion of CD8+CD57+ cells. Severe acquired aplastic anemia was diagnosed in all patients according to International Study of Aplastic Anemia and Agranulocytosis and Camitta criteria. At the time blood was sampled, none of the patients had received any therapy. In the study, sorted CD4+ and CD8+ blood T cells from patients with severe aplastic anemia and from healthy subjects underwent deep sequencing of TCR repertoires. In the USA, patient enrollment took place under clinicaltrials.gov protocols 00001620, 01623167, 00001397, 00071045, 00081523 and 00961064. Ficoll-Paque density gradient centrifugation was used to isolate peripheral blood mononuclear cells. Before DNA was extracted, CD4+ and CD8+ T cells were sorted using either FACS or magnetic beads.

Genomic DNA was used as template for profiling of TCR beta VDJ combinations and CDR3 sequences. An Illumina HiSeq 2000 was the platform used for TCR repertoire sequencing. On the study's bioinformatics: TRBV/TRBJ rearrangement plots, CDR3 size and DJ length profiles, and Simpson's diversity index were used to assess repertoires. Whichever DNA sequence was most abundant in the deep sequencing data was defined as the immunodominant clone. CDR3 amino acid sequences were screened for sharing across subjects and were compared with published repertoires and the VDJdb database. In-frame beta chains were kept once TCRdb had trimmed the public reads at Q25 with fastp and called clones with MiXCR. Rows with one shared CDR3 protein collapse into an entry with the most common genes and DNA. V and J calls and clone size were set by TCRdb, not the authors. This sample lists some 180,000 distinct CDR3 sequences; 63% were detected once. The ten biggest clones cover 40% to 50% of the sample.

The chain joins TRBV9 to TRBJ2-1; TRBD2 matches 7 bases in the middle. The sequencing sample was made of sorted CD4+, CD8+, or CD8+CD57+ T cells (not recorded which) from PBMCs. The clonotype comes from a human donor with aplastic anemia. Here the CDR3 is given as CASSEAGPAYNEQFF. In nucleotide form, the sequence is TGTGCCAGCAGCGAAGCGGGGCCTGCCTACAATGAGCAGTTCTTC.